This entry is about one T cell receptor beta chain. Its cognate antigen is unknown. A J-beta primer mix and a sample-barcoded 5' primer were used in a second PCR of about 6 to 12 cycles. TCRdb processed the 5' RACE reads anew with MiXCR; each CDR3 protein has one entry. Among 1.5 million to 1.8 million distinct CDR3 sequences listed, approximately 43% were seen once. Per the germline V gene, CDR1 is SGHAT and CDR2 is FQDESV (reference sequence). The ends were cut back, 3 bases at V and 4 bases at J, with 16 bases in the middle. The CDR3 covers 15 residues. This entry belongs to a study of blood T cells in healthy people across ages. Study-level points and caveats: There were more naive CD4+ cells and higher diversity in long-lived donors than in aged donors. In these data, TCR beta diversity tracked strongly with naive T cell percentage. Diversity of TCR beta per million T cells declined in a roughly linear way with age.

Sequencing was done on a sample of blood. This clonotype was obtained from a woman aged 18 to 35 in good health. This chain joins TRBV11-1 and TRBJ2-7; TRBD2 is a possible D gene (5 bases). CDR3 sequence: CASSFSSGAAYEQYF. CDR3 nucleotide sequence: TGTGCCAGCAGCTTCAGCAGCGGAGCTGCTTACGAGCAGTACTTC.